This T cell receptor beta chain was retrieved from a study of cytomegalovirus exposure and HLA in healthy donors. It was with 60 Vbeta and 13 Jbeta primers that the PCR ran. The data were produced by immunoSEQ multiplex PCR, yet TCRdb's version contains in-frame clones alone and is incomplete. The data contain roughly 82,000 clones, 55% to 85% of them singletons. Sequencing used PBMCs. This clonotype was sampled from a woman aged 40 to 55 in good health and CMV-seropositive.

CDR3 DNA: TGTGCCAGCAGTCCCTTGGGCCTTAGCGACAGGGGCTATGGCTACACCTTC. Translated: CASSPLGLSDRGYGYTF. The chain carries TRBV28 and TRBJ1-2; 8 nucleotides match TRBD1. This CDR3 has 17 amino acids. Germline values: CDR1 MDHEN, CDR2 SYDVKM. V lost 5 bases and J lost 4; bases outside the gene matches: 15.